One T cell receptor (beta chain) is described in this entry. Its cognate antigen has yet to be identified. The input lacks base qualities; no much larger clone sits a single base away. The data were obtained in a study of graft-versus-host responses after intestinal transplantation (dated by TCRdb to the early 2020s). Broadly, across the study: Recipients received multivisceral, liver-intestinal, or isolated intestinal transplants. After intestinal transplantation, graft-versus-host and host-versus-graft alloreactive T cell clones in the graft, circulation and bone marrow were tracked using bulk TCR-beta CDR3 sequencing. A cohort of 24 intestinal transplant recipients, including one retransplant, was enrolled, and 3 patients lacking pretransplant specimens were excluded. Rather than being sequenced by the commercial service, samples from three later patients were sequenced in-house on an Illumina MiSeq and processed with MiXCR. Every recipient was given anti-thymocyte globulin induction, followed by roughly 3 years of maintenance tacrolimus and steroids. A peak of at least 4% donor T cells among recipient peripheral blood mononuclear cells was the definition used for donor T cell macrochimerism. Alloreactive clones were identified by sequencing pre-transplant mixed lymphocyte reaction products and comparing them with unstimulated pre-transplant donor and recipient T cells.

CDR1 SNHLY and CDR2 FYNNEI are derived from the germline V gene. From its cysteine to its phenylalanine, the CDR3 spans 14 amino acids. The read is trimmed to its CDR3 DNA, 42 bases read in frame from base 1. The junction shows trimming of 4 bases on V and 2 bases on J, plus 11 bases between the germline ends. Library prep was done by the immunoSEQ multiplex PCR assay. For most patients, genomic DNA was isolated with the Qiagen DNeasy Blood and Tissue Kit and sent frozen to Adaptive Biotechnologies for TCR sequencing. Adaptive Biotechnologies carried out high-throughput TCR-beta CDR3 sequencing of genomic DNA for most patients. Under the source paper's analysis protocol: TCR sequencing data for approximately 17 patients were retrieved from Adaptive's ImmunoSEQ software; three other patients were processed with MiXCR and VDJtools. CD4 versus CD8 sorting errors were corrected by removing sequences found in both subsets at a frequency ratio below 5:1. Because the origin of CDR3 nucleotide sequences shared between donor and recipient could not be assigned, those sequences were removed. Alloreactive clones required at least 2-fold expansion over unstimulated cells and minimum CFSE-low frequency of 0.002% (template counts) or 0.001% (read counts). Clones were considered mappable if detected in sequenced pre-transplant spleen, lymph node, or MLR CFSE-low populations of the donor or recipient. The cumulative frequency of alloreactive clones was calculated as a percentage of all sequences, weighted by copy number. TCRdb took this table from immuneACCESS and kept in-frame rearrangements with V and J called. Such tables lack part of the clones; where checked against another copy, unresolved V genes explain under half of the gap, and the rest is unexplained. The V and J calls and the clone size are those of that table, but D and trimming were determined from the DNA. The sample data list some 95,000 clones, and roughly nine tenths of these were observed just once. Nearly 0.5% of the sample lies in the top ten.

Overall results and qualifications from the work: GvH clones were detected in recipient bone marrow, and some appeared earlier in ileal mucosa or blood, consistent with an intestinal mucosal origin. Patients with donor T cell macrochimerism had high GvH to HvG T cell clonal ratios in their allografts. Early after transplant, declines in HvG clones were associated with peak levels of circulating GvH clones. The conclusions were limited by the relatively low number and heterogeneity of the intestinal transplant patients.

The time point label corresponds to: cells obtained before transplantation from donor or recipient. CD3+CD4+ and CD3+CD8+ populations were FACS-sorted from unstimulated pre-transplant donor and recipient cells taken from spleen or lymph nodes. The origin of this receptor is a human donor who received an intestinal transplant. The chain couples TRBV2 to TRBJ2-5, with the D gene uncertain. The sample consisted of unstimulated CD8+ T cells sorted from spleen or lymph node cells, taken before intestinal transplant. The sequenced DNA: TGTGCCAGCAGTGCCCCGCAGGATCAAGAGACCCAGTACTTC. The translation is CASSAPQDQETQYF. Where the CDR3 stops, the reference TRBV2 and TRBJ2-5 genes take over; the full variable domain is EPEVTQTPSHQVTQMGQEVILRCVPISNHLYFYWYRQILGQKVEFLVSFYNNEISEKSEIFDDQFSVERPDGSNFTLKIRSTKLEDSAMYFCASSAPQDQETQYFGPGTRLLVL.